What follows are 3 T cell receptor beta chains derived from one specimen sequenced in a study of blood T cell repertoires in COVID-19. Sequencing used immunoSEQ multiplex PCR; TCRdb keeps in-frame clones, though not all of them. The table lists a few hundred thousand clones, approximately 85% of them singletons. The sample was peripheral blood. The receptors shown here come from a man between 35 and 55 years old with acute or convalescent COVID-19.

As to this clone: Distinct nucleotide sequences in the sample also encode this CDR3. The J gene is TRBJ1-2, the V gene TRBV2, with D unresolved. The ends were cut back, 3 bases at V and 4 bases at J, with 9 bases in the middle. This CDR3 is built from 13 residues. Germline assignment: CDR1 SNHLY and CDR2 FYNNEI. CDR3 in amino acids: CASSEEGPYGYTF. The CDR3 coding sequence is TGTGCCAGCAGTGAGGAGGGCCCCTATGGCTACACCTTC.

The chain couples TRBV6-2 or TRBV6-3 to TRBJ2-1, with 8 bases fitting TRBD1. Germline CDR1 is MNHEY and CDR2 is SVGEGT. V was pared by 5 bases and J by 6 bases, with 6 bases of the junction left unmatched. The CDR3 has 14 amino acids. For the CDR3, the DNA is TGTGCCAGCAGTGCAAATGGACAGGGCAATGAGCAGTTCTTC. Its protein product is CASSANGQGNEQFF.

CDR3 amino acids: CASSDLGQGGGNEQFF. The CDR3 DNA is TGTGCCAGCAGTGACTTAGGACAGGGCGGCGGCAATGAGCAGTTCTTC. The chain is built from TRBV6-4 and TRBJ2-1, with 8 bases matching TRBD1. The CDR3 consists of 16 residues. Germline values: CDR1 MRHNA, CDR2 SNTAGT. With V trimmed by 1 base and J by 6 bases, 8 bases remained unmatched.